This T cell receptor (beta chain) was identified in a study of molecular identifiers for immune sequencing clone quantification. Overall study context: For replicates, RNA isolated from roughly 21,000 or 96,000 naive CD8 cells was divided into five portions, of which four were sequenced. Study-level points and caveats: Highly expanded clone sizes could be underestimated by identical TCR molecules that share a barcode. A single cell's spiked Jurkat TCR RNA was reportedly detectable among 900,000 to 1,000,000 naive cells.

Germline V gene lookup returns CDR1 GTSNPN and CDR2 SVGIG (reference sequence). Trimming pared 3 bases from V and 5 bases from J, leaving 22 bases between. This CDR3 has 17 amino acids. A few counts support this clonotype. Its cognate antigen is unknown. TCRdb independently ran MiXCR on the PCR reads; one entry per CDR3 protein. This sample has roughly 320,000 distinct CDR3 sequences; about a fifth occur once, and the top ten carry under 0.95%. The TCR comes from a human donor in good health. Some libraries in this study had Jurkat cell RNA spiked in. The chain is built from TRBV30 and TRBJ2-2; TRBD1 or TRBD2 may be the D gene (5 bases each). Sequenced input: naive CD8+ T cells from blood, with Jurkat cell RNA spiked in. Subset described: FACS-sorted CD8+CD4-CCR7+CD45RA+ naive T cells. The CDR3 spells CAWSLPPGTGRTGELFF. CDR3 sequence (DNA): TGTGCCTGGAGCCTCCCCCCGGGGACCGGAAGGACCGGGGAGCTGTTTTTT.